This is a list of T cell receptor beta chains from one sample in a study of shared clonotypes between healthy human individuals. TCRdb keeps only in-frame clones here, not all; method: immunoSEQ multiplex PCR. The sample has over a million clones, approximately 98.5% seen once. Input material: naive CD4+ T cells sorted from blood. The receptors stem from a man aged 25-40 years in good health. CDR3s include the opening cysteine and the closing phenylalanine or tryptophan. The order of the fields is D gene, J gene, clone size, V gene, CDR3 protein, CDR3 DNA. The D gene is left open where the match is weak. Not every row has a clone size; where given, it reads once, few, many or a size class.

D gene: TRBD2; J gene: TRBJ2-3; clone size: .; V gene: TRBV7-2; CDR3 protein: CASSLVASGRGTDTQYF; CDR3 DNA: TGTGCCAGCAGCTTAGTGGCTAGCGGGAGGGGAACAGATACGCAGTATTTT
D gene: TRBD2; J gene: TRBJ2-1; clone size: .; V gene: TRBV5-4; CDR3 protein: CASSGRLAGNEQFF; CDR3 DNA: TGTGCCAGCAGCGGAAGACTAGCGGGCAATGAGCAGTTCTTC
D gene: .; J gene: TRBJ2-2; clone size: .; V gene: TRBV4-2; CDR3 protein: CASSSSDDTGELFF; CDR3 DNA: TGTGCCAGCAGCTCTTCGGATGACACCGGGGAGCTGTTTTTT
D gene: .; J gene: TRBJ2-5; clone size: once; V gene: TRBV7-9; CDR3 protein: CASSSSFTQSSGVRTQYF; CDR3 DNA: TGTGCCAGCAGCTCGAGTTTTACTCAAAGTTCGGGGGTAAGGACCCAGTACTTC
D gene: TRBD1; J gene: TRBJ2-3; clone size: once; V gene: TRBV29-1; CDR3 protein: CSLRGLSTDTQYF; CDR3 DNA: TGCAGCCTCAGGGGGCTTAGCACAGATACGCAGTATTTT
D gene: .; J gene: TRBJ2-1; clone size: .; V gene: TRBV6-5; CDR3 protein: CASSVGIAGNEQFF; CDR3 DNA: TGTGCCAGTTCTGTGGGGATCGCTGGCAATGAGCAGTTCTTC
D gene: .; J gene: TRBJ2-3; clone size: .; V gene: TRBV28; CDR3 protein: CASRPWTDLPDTQYF; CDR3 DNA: TGTGCCAGCAGACCCTGGACAGACCTCCCAGATACGCAGTATTTT
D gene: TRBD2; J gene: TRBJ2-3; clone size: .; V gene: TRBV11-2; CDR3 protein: CASSLGDYNTDTQYF; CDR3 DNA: TGTGCCAGCAGCTTGGGGGACTACAACACAGATACGCAGTATTTT
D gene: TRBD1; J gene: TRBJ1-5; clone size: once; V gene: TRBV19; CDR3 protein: CASSMRGPGQGDQPQHF; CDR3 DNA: TGTGCCAGTAGTATGAGGGGACCGGGACAGGGAGATCAGCCCCAGCATTTT
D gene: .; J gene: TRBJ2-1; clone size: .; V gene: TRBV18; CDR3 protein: CASSPKSGNEQFF; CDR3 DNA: TGTGCCAGCTCACCCAAATCAGGGAATGAGCAGTTCTTC
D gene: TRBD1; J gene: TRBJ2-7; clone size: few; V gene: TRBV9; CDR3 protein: CASSPGTGGFEQYF; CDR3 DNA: TGTGCCAGCAGCCCCGGGACAGGGGGATTCGAGCAGTACTTC
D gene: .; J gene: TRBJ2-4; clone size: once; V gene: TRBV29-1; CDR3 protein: CSVVELAKNIQYF; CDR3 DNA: TGCAGCGTTGTAGAGTTAGCCAAAAACATTCAGTACTTC
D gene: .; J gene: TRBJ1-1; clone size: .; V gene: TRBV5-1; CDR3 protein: CASTSWRGSNTEAFF; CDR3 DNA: TGCGCCAGCACCTCTTGGAGGGGTTCAAACACTGAAGCTTTCTTT
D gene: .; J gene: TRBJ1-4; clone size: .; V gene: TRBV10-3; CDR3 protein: CAISELGTLKKLFF; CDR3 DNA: TGTGCCATCAGTGAGCTCGGGACACTAAAAAAACTGTTTTTT
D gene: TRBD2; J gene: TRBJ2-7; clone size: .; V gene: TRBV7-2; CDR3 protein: CASSFKGGESYEQYF; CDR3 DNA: TGTGCCAGCAGCTTTAAGGGAGGGGAGTCCTACGAGCAGTACTTC
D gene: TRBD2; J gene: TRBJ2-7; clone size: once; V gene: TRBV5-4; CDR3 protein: CASSRTSGQSEQYF; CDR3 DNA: TGTGCCAGCAGTCGGACTAGCGGGCAGTCCGAGCAGTACTTC
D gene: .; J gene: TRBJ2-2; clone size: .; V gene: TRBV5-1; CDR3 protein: CASSGTQNTGELFF; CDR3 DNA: TGCGCCAGCAGCGGGACACAGAACACCGGGGAGCTGTTTTTT
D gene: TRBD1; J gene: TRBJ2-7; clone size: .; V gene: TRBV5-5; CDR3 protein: CASVQGAYEQYF; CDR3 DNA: TGTGCCAGCGTACAGGGGGCCTACGAGCAGTACTTC
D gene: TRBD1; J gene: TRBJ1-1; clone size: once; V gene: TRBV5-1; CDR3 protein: CASSLWDRDMNTEAFF; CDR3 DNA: TGCGCCAGCAGCTTGTGGGACAGGGACATGAACACTGAAGCTTTCTTT
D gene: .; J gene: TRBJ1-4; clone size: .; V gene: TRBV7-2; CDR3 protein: CASSLGFNEKLFF; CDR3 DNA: TGTGCCAGCAGCTTAGGCTTTAATGAAAAACTGTTTTTT
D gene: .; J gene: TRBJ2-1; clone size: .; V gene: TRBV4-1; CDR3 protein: CASSQEGARYLEQFF; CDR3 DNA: TGCGCCAGCAGCCAAGAAGGGGCTAGATACCTTGAGCAGTTCTTC
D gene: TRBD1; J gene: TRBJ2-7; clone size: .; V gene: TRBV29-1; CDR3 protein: CSVEFPGTVYEQYF; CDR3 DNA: TGCAGCGTTGAATTCCCCGGGACAGTCTACGAGCAGTACTTC
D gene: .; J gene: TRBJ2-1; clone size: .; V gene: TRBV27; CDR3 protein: CASSSGPYNEQFF; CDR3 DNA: TGTGCCAGCAGTTCAGGGCCATACAATGAGCAGTTCTTC
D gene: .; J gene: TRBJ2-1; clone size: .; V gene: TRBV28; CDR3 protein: CASRDTEQFF; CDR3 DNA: TGTGCCAGCAGAGACACTGAGCAGTTCTTC